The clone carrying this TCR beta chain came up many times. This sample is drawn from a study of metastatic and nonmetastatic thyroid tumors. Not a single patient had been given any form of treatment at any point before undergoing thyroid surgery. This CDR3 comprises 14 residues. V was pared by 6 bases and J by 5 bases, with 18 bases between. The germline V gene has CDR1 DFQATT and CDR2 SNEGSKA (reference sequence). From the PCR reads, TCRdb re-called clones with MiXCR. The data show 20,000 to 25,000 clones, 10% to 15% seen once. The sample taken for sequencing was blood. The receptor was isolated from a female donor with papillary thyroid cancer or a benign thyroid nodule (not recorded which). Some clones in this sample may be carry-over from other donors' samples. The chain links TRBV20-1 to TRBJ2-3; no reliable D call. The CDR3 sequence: CSATTTRMEDTQYF. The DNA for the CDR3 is TGCAGTGCCACCACTACCAGAATGGAAGATACGCAGTATTTT.